This entry features one T cell receptor (beta chain) sequence. Its antigen is currently unknown. CDR1 and CDR2 (germline): MDHEN, SYDVKM. V was clipped by 8 bases and J by 2 bases; unmatched bases: 4. This CDR3 region has 14 residues. The primer mix had 60 Vbeta and 13 Jbeta primers. TCRdb's table, derived via immunoSEQ multiplex PCR, lists solely in-frame clones and lacks some. The sample lists some 150,000 clones; about 87% were seen once. The sample comes from a study of cytomegalovirus exposure and HLA in healthy donors. Findings of the study overall: Later on, an analysis found that several of the most significant clusters appeared to be linked to common viral pathogens, which included parvovirus B19. Data from an earlier analysis indicated that most TCR beta V segments were productive either about 90% or about 30% of the time. TCR beta chains numbering 164 were designated cytomegalovirus-associated. Among immune exposure information, only CMV serostatus was available.

Sequencing was done on a sample of PBMCs. The sequence was collected from a woman aged 30 to 39 in good health and CMV-seronegative. The V gene is TRBV28, the J gene TRBJ1-3, with 9 bases aligning to TRBD1. This chain's CDR3 is CASLTGGTGNTIYF. The CDR3 DNA reads as TGTGCCAGCCTCACAGGGGGCACTGGAAACACCATATATTTT.